Presented here are 21 T cell receptor beta chains from one specimen sequenced in a study of T cells in Graves' hyperthyroidism and ophthalmopathy. Template material for amplifying TCR beta CDR3 regions consisted of RNA transcripts. When the TCR CDR3 underwent first-round RT-PCR, the HTBI primer set was used. Each CDR3 protein is one row after TCRdb ran MiXCR on the multiplex PCR reads. The sample consists of a few hundred thousand distinct CDR3 sequences, about 45% of them appearing once. The sample taken for sequencing was peripheral blood or thyroid tissue (not recorded which). All receptors come from an adult woman with Graves' disease, either hyperthyroidism or ophthalmopathy (not recorded which).

The chain is built from TRBV3-1 and TRBJ2-7; weak D call: TRBD2 (6 bases). V lost 1 base and J lost 6, with 13 bases in between. Germline assignment: CDR1 LGHDT and CDR2 YNNKEL (reference sequence). This CDR3 is built from 14 residues. CDR3 sequence reads: CASSQAGRYPEQYF. The DNA for the CDR3 is TGTGCCAGCAGCCAAGCCGGGAGATACCCCGAGCAGTACTTC.

This clonotype was picked up many times. V gene TRBV5-1 combines with J gene TRBJ2-7; D ambiguous. Trimming removed 3 bases from V and 6 bases from J, with 22 bases in between. Germline values: CDR1 SGHRS, CDR2 YFSETQ. This CDR3 spans 16 amino acids. The CDR3 reads CASSSATHGEVFEQYF. The DNA of the CDR3 is TGCGCCAGCAGCTCCGCTACACACGGAGAGGTTTTCGAGCAGTACTTC.

The CDR3 here is CSVEPNQGTGELFF. Here the CDR3 DNA reads TGCAGCGTTGAACCGAATCAGGGGACCGGGGAGCTGTTTTTT. V usage is TRBV29-1 and J usage is TRBJ2-2; D is possibly TRBD1 (6 bases). Trimming pared 2 bases from V and 5 bases from J, leaving 12 bases between. The CDR3 runs 14 residues. In germline, CDR1 is SQVTM, CDR2 ANQGSEA.

There are a few counts of this clonotype. The CDR3 nucleotides read TGTGCCATCCAAGGTGGGGGGCAGAGCAATGAGCAGTTCTTC. Translated: CAIQGGGQSNEQFF. This chain connects TRBV10-3 to TRBJ2-1; D may match TRBD1 or TRBD2 (6 bases each). CDR1 is ENHRY, CDR2 SYGVKD, per germline. CDR3 length equals 14 residues. V lost 8 bases and J 6 bases, leaving 17 bases between the germline ends.

Ten or more counts support this clonotype. This sequence joins TRBV5-8 and TRBJ1-6; D may be TRBD1 (5 bases). The CDR3 sequence is 15 residues long. CDR1 and CDR2 from the germline V gene are SGHTS and YDEGEE. Trimming took 1 base from V and 7 from J, leaving 12 bases between them. This CDR3 reads CASSLFQGRNSPLHF. CDR3 bases: TGTGCCAGCAGCTTGTTTCAGGGAAGGAATTCACCCCTCCACTTT.

The CDR3, as DNA: TGCAGTGCTCCTTCCCTAGACAGGGGCTATGGCTACACCTTC. This encodes CSAPSLDRGYGYTF. The rearrangement joins TRBV20-1 to TRBJ1-2; TRBD1 agrees at 8 bases. This CDR3 is 14 amino acids long. Germline CDR1 DFQATT, CDR2 SNEGSKA (reference sequence). Trimming removed 5 bases from V and 4 bases from J; junction bases left unmatched: 9.

This clonotype was recorded at least ten times. The chain joins TRBV4-1 to TRBJ2-7; D is unclear. V lost 2 bases and J lost 2, with 10 bases in between. Germline CDR1 is MGHRA and CDR2 is YSYEKL. This CDR3 is built from 14 residues. In nucleotides, the CDR3 is TGCGCCAGCAGCCAATGGGTGGACCCCTACGAGCAGTACTTC. Its protein is CASSQWVDPYEQYF.

Worth noting for this clonotype: The junction and the germline gene differ at one end; a read error may be behind it. The rearrangement joins TRBV12-3 or TRBV12-4 to TRBJ2-2, with D tentatively TRBD1 (6 bases). The CDR3 covers 15 residues. The CDR3 here is CASSPWDKNTGELSW. The DNA for the CDR3 is TGTGCCAGCAGCCCCTGGGACAAGAACACCGGGGAGCTGTCTTGG.

This clonotype occurred many times. The chain is built from TRBV2 and TRBJ2-7; TRBD1 aligns across 9 bases. This CDR3 is 14 amino acids long. Germline V CDR1 and CDR2: SNHLY, FYNNEI. V lost 9 bases to trimming and J lost 3 bases; unmatched junction nucleotides: 9. The CDR3 DNA reads TGTGCCAGTCATGGGACAGGGACAAACTACGAGCAGTACTTC. Amino acid sequence: CASHGTGTNYEQYF.

In this sample, this clonotype turned up many times. This chain links TRBV10-3 with TRBJ1-6; a possible D gene is TRBD1 (5 bases). V was trimmed by 4 bases and J by 7 bases, leaving 5 bases between them. Germline V CDR1 and CDR2: ENHRY, SYGVKD. This CDR3 has 12 amino acids. This CDR3 is CAISGGNSPLHF. The CDR3 DNA follows: TGTGCCATCAGTGGGGGCAATTCACCCCTCCACTTT.

A word on this clonotype: A read error is possible here, since a much larger clone lies one base away. The CDR3 does not close with the conserved phenylalanine or tryptophan, likely indicating a read error. J is TRBJ1-6 and V is TRBV28; weak D call: TRBD1 (5 bases). In germline, CDR1 is MDHEN, CDR2 SYDVKM. V gave up 7 bases and J gave up 6 bases, with 13 bases separating them. The CDR3 length is 14 residues. The CDR3 DNA sequence: TGTGCCAGCATTCTGGGAGGGGTTAATTCACCCCTCCACCTT. Its translation is CASILGGVNSPLHL.

This chain uses TRBV20-1 with TRBJ2-6; possibly TRBD2 for D (6 bases). The V end was cut by 3 bases, the J end by 7 bases, with 13 bases between. Germline loops: CDR1 DFQATT, CDR2 SNEGSKA (reference sequence). CDR3 size: 14 residues. The CDR3 is CSASWGVDANVLTF. Here the CDR3 DNA reads TGCAGTGCTAGTTGGGGGGTCGATGCCAACGTCCTGACTTTC.

A remark on this clonotype: Compared with germline, one end of the junction differs, possibly owing to a read error. The chain joins TRBV10-2 to TRBJ2-4; 10 bases align to TRBD2. The CDR3 contains 16 residues. Per germline, CDR1 WSHSY and CDR2 SAAADI. In DNA form, the CDR3 reads TGCGCCAGCACCACGGGCAGCGGGAGGGCCACAAACATTCAGTACTTC. Protein: CASTTGSGRATNIQYF.

This clonotype was counted many times. The chain has TRBV6-5 and TRBJ2-7; no clear D. CDR1 is MNHEY and CDR2 is SVGAGI in the germline V gene. Deletions cut 0 bases from V and 10 bases from J, with 7 bases between. CDR3 length: 11 residues. In DNA, the CDR3 is TGTGCCAGCAGTTACTCCGGACGACAGTACTTC. Amino acid sequence: CASSYSGRQYF.

In DNA form, the CDR3 reads TGTGCCACCAGCCCCACTCCCGACAGGTCCTACGAGCAGTACTTC. Protein product: CATSPTPDRSYEQYF. The chain carries TRBV15 and TRBJ2-7; possibly TRBD1 for D (6 bases). Trimming took off 5 bases at V and 1 base at J, with 15 bases between the two ends. Germline-derived CDR1 and CDR2 are LNHNV and YYDKDF (reference sequence). The CDR3 sequence is 15 residues long. Full variable domain (outside the CDR3, taken from reference TRBV15 and TRBJ2-7): DAMVIQNPRYQVTQFGKPVTLSCSQTLNHNVMYWYQQKSSQAPKLLFHYYDKDFNNEADTPDNFQSRRPNTSFCFLDIRSPGLGDTAMYLCATSPTPDRSYEQYFGPGTRLTVT.

This clonotype was detected many times. This chain links TRBV10-3 with TRBJ2-7; TRBD2 aligns across 12 bases. V gave up 5 bases and J gave up 1 base; unmatched junction bases: 9. Germline V gene data show CDR1 as ENHRY and CDR2 as SYGVKD. The CDR3 length is 17 residues. CDR3 DNA: TGTGCCATCAGTCTGACTAGCGGGAGATCGAGTTCCTACGAGCAGTACTTC. Translation gives CAISLTSGRSSSYEQYF.

V is TRBV15 and J is TRBJ2-2, with no clear D. The CDR3 is 14 amino acids. Per germline, CDR1 LNHNV and CDR2 YYDKDF (reference sequence). Trimming took 3 bases from V and 6 from J, leaving 11 bases between them. The chain's CDR3 is CATSRLRVPGELFF. CDR3 in DNA: TGTGCCACCAGCAGGCTCAGAGTCCCCGGGGAGCTGTTTTTT.

This sequence joins TRBV6-6 and TRBJ2-7, with D possibly being TRBD2 (6 bases). Germline-derived CDR1 and CDR2 are MNHNY and SVGAGI (reference sequence). The CDR3 runs to 15 residues. V lost 4 bases, J lost 3 bases, and 16 bases lay in between. This CDR3 reads CASSSLGGNGYEQYF. The CDR3 region has the DNA TGTGCCAGCAGTTCGTTAGGCGGGAATGGCTACGAGCAGTACTTC.

This clonotype was detected only a few times. The gene calls are TRBV4-1 and TRBJ1-1, with D uncertain. This CDR3 spans 16 amino acids. Trimming left V 3 bases short and J 2 bases short, with 16 bases between. Per the germline V gene, CDR1 is MGHRA and CDR2 is YSYEKL. In DNA form, the CDR3 reads TGCGCCAGCAGCCAGATTGGGGTAACGAGAAACACTGAAGCTTTCTTT. It translates to CASSQIGVTRNTEAFF.

V is TRBV18 and J is TRBJ1-2; 7 nucleotides align to TRBD1. Germline V lookup: CDR1 KGHSH, CDR2 LQKENI. V was pared by 2 bases and J by 7 bases, with 13 bases of the junction left unmatched. The CDR3 length is 16 residues. The CDR3 nucleotides are TGTGCCAGCTCACCAGACAGGGTATCGAATTCGGGTGGCTACACCTTC. Residues: CASSPDRVSNSGGYTF.

This chain links TRBV19 with TRBJ1-2; possible D gene TRBD1, 5 bases. The germline CDR1 and CDR2 sequences are LNHDA and SQIVND (reference sequence). Deletions cut 9 bases from V and 3 bases from J, with 17 bases between. This CDR3 is 14 amino acids long. CDR3 sequence (DNA): TGTGCCAGCCAACCAACAGGCTGGGACTATGGCTACACCTTC. Protein: CASQPTGWDYGYTF.